This is a list of T cell receptor beta chains from one sample in a study of CXCR3-negative and CXCR3-positive naive CD8 T cells. TCRdb re-called the 5' RACE reads; every CDR3 protein appears as one record, without DNA. Its table lists about 90,000 distinct CDR3 sequences. Source material: naive CXCR3+ CD8+ T cells from blood. These receptors came from a human donor in good health. Some clones in this sample may be carry-over from other donors' samples. The CDR3 runs from the conserved cysteine through the conserved F or W. Each record gives: V gene, J gene, CDR3 protein.

TRBV28	TRBJ2-1	CASSLGFGVEQFF
TRBV29-1	TRBJ1-1	CSVEQGRTEAFF
TRBV12-3/TRBV12-4	TRBJ2-7	CASGRSNSYEQYF
TRBV6-1	TRBJ2-5	CASSEVGLETQYF
TRBV5-6	TRBJ2-1	CASSLVAYNEQFF
TRBV6-4	TRBJ2-2	CASSDTPTGELFF
TRBV20-1	TRBJ2-3	CSAEGTSNTDTQYF
TRBV20-1	TRBJ1-1	CSARDRSSVYGGNTEAFF
TRBV29-1	TRBJ1-1	CSDAGTGNTEAFF
TRBV6-4	TRBJ2-2	CASSDFGGGELFF
TRBV7-9	TRBJ2-7	CASSPGTGGFYEQYF
TRBV2	TRBJ2-7	CASSVAWDYEQYF
TRBV7-9	TRBJ2-7	CASSLGLSYEQYF
TRBV7-9	TRBJ2-1	CASSPQSLDSYEQFF
TRBV12-3/TRBV12-4	TRBJ2-6	CATTGANVLTF
TRBV7-3	TRBJ1-1	CASSWETVNTEAFF
TRBV7-9	TRBJ2-5	CASGLEGDYQETQYF
TRBV28	TRBJ1-3	CASSFPGSGNTIYF
TRBV25-1	TRBJ2-3	CASSEYGEDTQYF
TRBV29-1	TRBJ2-3	CSVDHEGGFTDTQYF
TRBV3-1	TRBJ2-1	CASSQDRAPSSYNEQFF
TRBV28	TRBJ1-1	CASSHSAGATEALF
TRBV6-2/TRBV6-3	TRBJ2-1	CASTLAGGDNEQFF
TRBV27	TRBJ2-5	CASSTGTRGETQYF
TRBV11-2	TRBJ2-7	CASSLRTGGYEQYF
TRBV28	TRBJ1-1	CASSFGTGGTEAFF
TRBV15	TRBJ1-2	CATSSRVGSGYTF
TRBV23-1	TRBJ1-5	CASSQSAYQPQHF
TRBV29-1	TRBJ1-1	CSVEKSAEAFF
TRBV28	TRBJ1-2	CASSLRGISNYGYTF
TRBV24-1	TRBJ1-5	CATLGQGVDQPQHF
TRBV7-9	TRBJ1-1	CASSPPGESQDQAFF
TRBV28	TRBJ1-5	CASSLARGAYQPQHF
TRBV29-1	TRBJ1-4	CSAQVNEKLFF
TRBV28	TRBJ1-5	CASSSREYGNQPQHF
TRBV27	TRBJ1-1	CASSFLGGSTEAFF
TRBV7-2	TRBJ2-7	CASSIWTSSSYEQYF
TRBV19	TRBJ2-2	CASTSGGNTGELFF
TRBV4-3	TRBJ1-2	CASSQNTGYYGYTF
TRBV2	TRBJ1-1	CASGGTTEAFF
TRBV12-3/TRBV12-4	TRBJ2-7	CASSLGDAHEQYF
TRBV19	TRBJ1-1	CASRLSSEGLNTEAFF
TRBV14	TRBJ1-4	CASSQDWRAEKLFF
TRBV6-5	TRBJ1-3	CASSLLRTPSSGNTIYF